These T cell receptor beta chains were read from a single sample in a study of identical twins. TCRdb redid the calling of the 5' RACE reads with MiXCR, one entry per CDR3 protein. Found here are around 650,000 distinct CDR3 sequences, about 7.1% of them singletons; the top ten hold 1.6%. These data were likewise used in another study, on yellow fever vaccine responses in identical twins.

The sample was PBMCs. These receptor sequences come from a woman between 18 and 29 years old in good health. Each CDR3 is given with its conserved first and last residue. D genes are given only for firm matches. Clone size, where shown, is once, few, many, or a class for clones that have expanded.

d_call | j_call | clone_size | v_call | cdr3_length | cdr3_nt | cdr3_aa
. | TRBJ1-4 | . | TRBV27 | 15 | TGTGCCAGCAGTCTAAGGGCAGGGGCTGGCGAAAAACTGTTTTTT | CASSLRAGAGEKLFF
TRBD2 | TRBJ2-1 | many | TRBV12-3/TRBV12-4 | 14 | TGTGCCAGCAGTCAAGCGGGACCTGAGGATGAGCAGTTCTTC | CASSQAGPEDEQFF
TRBD2 | TRBJ2-7 | . | TRBV15 | 17 | TGTGCCACCAGCAGAGTGTCGGGACTAGCGGGGTTCTACGAGCAGTACTTC | CATSRVSGLAGFYEQYF
TRBD1 | TRBJ2-5 | many | TRBV5-1 | 16 | TGCGCCAGCGCCCTATGGGACAGAGGAACCCAAGAGACCCAGTACTTC | CASALWDRGTQETQYF
. | TRBJ1-2 | . | TRBV5-1 | 15 | TGCGCCAGCAGCTTTAGGACAGAAGCTAACTATGGCTACACCTTC | CASSFRTEANYGYTF
. | TRBJ2-7 | many | TRBV5-1 | 15 | TGCGCCAGCAGCTTGATAGGGACTTCGTCCTACGAGCAGTACTTC | CASSLIGTSSYEQYF
. | TRBJ2-2 | many | TRBV10-3 | 12 | TGTGCCCACCGAGGCGACACCGGGGAGCTGTTTTTT | CAHRGDTGELFF
. | TRBJ2-1 | many | TRBV28 | 15 | TGTGCCAGCAGAGAGGGAGTGGAGCCCTACAATGAGCAGTTCTTC | CASREGVEPYNEQFF
TRBD1 | TRBJ1-5 | . | TRBV7-9 | 14 | TGTGCCAGCAGCCTGGGACAGGGGCTTCAGCCCCAGCATTTT | CASSLGQGLQPQHF
. | TRBJ1-4 | . | TRBV5-6 | 15 | TGTGCCAGCAGCCCGTCCGGGGCAACTAATGAAAAACTGTTTTTT | CASSPSGATNEKLFF
. | TRBJ2-2 | . | TRBV27 | 15 | TGTGCCAGCAGTTCTAAAGTTGTGGCTTCCGGGGAGCTGTTTTTT | CASSSKVVASGELFF
TRBD1 | TRBJ2-6 | few | TRBV12-3/TRBV12-4 | 18 | TGTGCCAGCAGTTCGGGACAGTTTAGTCGTCCTGGGGCCAACGTCCTGACTTTC | CASSSGQFSRPGANVLTF
. | TRBJ1-5 | few | TRBV3-1 | 14 | TGTGCCAGCAGCCAAGAGTCAGGGTCTCAGCCCCAGCATTTT | CASSQESGSQPQHF
TRBD1 | TRBJ2-1 | . | TRBV5-6 | 15 | TGTGCCAGCAGCGTTAGACTGACAGGGGGAAATGAGCAGTTCTTC | CASSVRLTGGNEQFF
TRBD1 | TRBJ1-5 | few | TRBV12-3/TRBV12-4 | 15 | TGTGCCAGCAGGCGGGACAGGGGCATCGCTCAGCCCCAGCATTTT | CASRRDRGIAQPQHF
. | TRBJ1-1 | many | TRBV7-9 | 15 | TGTGCCAGCAGCTCAACGGGGGTCGGGAACACTGAAGCTTTCTTT | CASSSTGVGNTEAFF
. | TRBJ2-6 | many | TRBV3-1 | 16 | TGTGCCAGCAGCCTACAGGGAGTCTCTGGGGCCAACGTCCTGACTTTC | CASSLQGVSGANVLTF
TRBD2 | TRBJ2-3 | . | TRBV20-1 | 17 | TGCAGTGTCGTAGACCGAGCGGGGCCAGTTCGAACAGATACGCAGTATTTT | CSVVDRAGPVRTDTQYF
TRBD1 | TRBJ2-4 | few | TRBV7-9 | 13 | TGTGCCAGCAGCCCAGGGACAGCCCCGATTCAGTACTTC | CASSPGTAPIQYF
. | TRBJ1-1 | few | TRBV15 | 12 | TGTGCCACCAGCCCTCCTTACACTGAAGCTTTCTTT | CATSPPYTEAFF
TRBD1 | TRBJ2-2 | . | TRBV11-2 | 14 | TGTGCCAGCAGCCCGGACAGGGGGACCGGGGAGCTGTTTTTT | CASSPDRGTGELFF
TRBD2 | TRBJ2-1 | many | TRBV28 | 15 | TGTGCCAGCAGTTTAAAGGGACTAGGAAACAATGAGCAGTTCTTC | CASSLKGLGNNEQFF
. | TRBJ2-3 | many | TRBV5-1 | 17 | TGCGCCAGCAGCTTGTATCAGGGGGGAACTGGCACAGATACGCAGTATTTT | CASSLYQGGTGTDTQYF
TRBD1 | TRBJ2-1 | few | TRBV7-9 | 16 | TGTGCCAGCAGCAGACGGACAGGGTTAAGTTTAAATGAGCAGTTCTTC | CASSRRTGLSLNEQFF
. | TRBJ2-2 | many | TRBV10-3 | 11 | TGTGCCATCAGTGACGGCGGGGAGCTGTTTTTT | CAISDGGELFF
TRBD2 | TRBJ2-1 | few | TRBV18 | 19 | TGTGCCAGCTCACCACCGGGGCGACTAGCGGGAGAAATTGGCCATGAGCAGTTCTTC | CASSPPGRLAGEIGHEQFF
. | TRBJ2-1 | few | TRBV28 | 13 | TGTGCCAGCAGTTTTCGGGGGCAGGAAGAGCAGTTCTTC | CASSFRGQEEQFF
TRBD2 | TRBJ2-5 | few | TRBV20-1 | 12 | TGCAGTCCAGGGCGGGGGCAAGAGACCCAGTACTTC | CSPGRGQETQYF
TRBD2 | TRBJ2-2 | . | TRBV9 | 18 | TGTGCCAGCAGCGTCGCTGCACTGGGGCTAGCGGACACCGGGGAGCTGTTTTTT | CASSVAALGLADTGELFF
. | TRBJ1-5 | many | TRBV2 | 13 | TGTGCCAGCAGGTTACAGTCCGATCAGCCCCAGCATTTT | CASRLQSDQPQHF
TRBD1 | TRBJ2-7 | . | TRBV5-1 | 15 | TGCGCCAGCAGCTTACAACAGGGGGTCTCCTACGAGCAGTACTTC | CASSLQQGVSYEQYF
TRBD2 | TRBJ2-3 | many | TRBV2 | 15 | TGTGCCACCAAAAGAGCGGGGTCTAGCACAGATACGCAGTATTTT | CATKRAGSSTDTQYF
. | TRBJ1-2 | many | TRBV10-3 | 13 | TGTGCCATCAGTGAAGTCCCGAGAATGGGCTACACCTTC | CAISEVPRMGYTF
TRBD2 | TRBJ2-7 | few | TRBV27 | 14 | TGTGCCAGCGGATTGACTAGCGGGAGACTCGAGCAGTACTTC | CASGLTSGRLEQYF
. | TRBJ2-7 | many | TRBV20-1 | 13 | TGCAGTGCTAGCACGGGCCTCTCCTACGAGCAGTACTTC | CSASTGLSYEQYF
TRBD1 | TRBJ1-6 | few | TRBV7-8 | 16 | TGTGCCAGCAGCTTAGCGAGGGGACAGGGAAATTCACCCCTCCACTTT | CASSLARGQGNSPLHF
. | TRBJ2-3 | few | TRBV28 | 12 | TGTGCCAGCAGTACCCAGACAGATACGCAGTATTTT | CASSTQTDTQYF
. | TRBJ1-3 | many | TRBV7-8 | 16 | TGTGCCAGCAGCTTAGCGCAACAGAGCTCTGGAAACACCATATATTTT | CASSLAQQSSGNTIYF
TRBD1 | TRBJ1-2 | few | TRBV2 | 13 | TGTGCCAGCAGCGACAGGGGGCGGTATGGCTACACCTTC | CASSDRGRYGYTF
TRBD2 | TRBJ2-1 | few | TRBV24-1 | 19 | TGTGCCACCAGAGGGAATGGACTAGCGGGAGGGCGGAGCGGAAATGAGCAGTTCTTC | CATRGNGLAGGRSGNEQFF
. | TRBJ2-6 | . | TRBV6-1 | 14 | TGTGCCATTTCAACGCGCTCTGGGGCCAACGTCCTGACTTTC | CAISTRSGANVLTF
TRBD2 | TRBJ2-2 | . | TRBV11-1 | 19 | TGTGCCAGCAGCCCTCGTAGCGGGCTAGCGGGGACGAACACCGGGGAGCTGTTTTTT | CASSPRSGLAGTNTGELFF
. | TRBJ2-3 | . | TRBV18 | 11 | TGTGCCAGTTCCCGGGACGATACGCAGTATTTT | CASSRDDTQYF
. | TRBJ2-1 | many | TRBV14 | 13 | TGTGCCAGCAGCCCCTCCACGTACAATGAGCAGTTCTTC | CASSPSTYNEQFF